The subject of this entry is one T cell receptor (beta chain). Germline assignment: CDR1 SGHRS and CDR2 YFSETQ. V shed 4 bases and J 1 base; nucleotides not matched to a gene: 1. This CDR3 is 15 amino acids long. Source study methods: Reference gene primer amplification gave nucleated cell count estimates. TCRdb's copy holds only in-frame clones and misses some; the assay was immunoSEQ multiplex PCR. V, J and clone size were drawn from that table, and D and trimming were deduced from the DNA. The table has approximately 160,000 clones, around 84% seen once. This entry is derived from a study of blood T cell repertoires in COVID-19. Study in general: Donors in the United States, Italy and Spain gave samples during acute or convalescent COVID-19. T cells, B-cell-depleted T cells, or PBMCs provided the cDNA or gDNA that served as material.

This clonotype was obtained from a man aged 45-65 years with active or convalescent COVID-19. The sequencing sample was made of peripheral blood. V gene TRBV5-1 combines with J gene TRBJ1-4, with 10 bases aligning to TRBD1. The CDR3 sequence: CASSRDRGTNEKLFF. CDR3 DNA sequence: TGCGCCAGCAGCCGGGACAGGGGAACTAATGAAAAACTGTTTTTT.